This TCR beta chain originates from a study of blood T cells in healthy people across ages. Trimming took off 2 bases at V and 1 base at J, with 9 bases between the two ends. CDR1 is MNHEY and CDR2 is SVGEGT in the germline V gene. This CDR3 is built from 15 residues. Only a few counts were recorded for this clonotype. A second PCR of roughly 7 to 11 cycles used a sample-barcoded 5' primer and a J-beta primer mix. TCRdb reprocessed the 5' RACE reads with MiXCR, giving one entry per CDR3 protein. The table lists about 1.4 million distinct CDR3 sequences, approximately 59% of them singletons. This chain joins TRBV6-2 or TRBV6-3 and TRBJ2-4; D may be TRBD1 (5 bases). The receptor's source is a man between 18 and 35 years old in good health. The sample taken for sequencing was blood. Here the CDR3 reads CASSYQGVAKNIQYF. CDR3 DNA: TGTGCCAGCAGTTACCAAGGGGTTGCCAAAAACATTCAGTACTTC.